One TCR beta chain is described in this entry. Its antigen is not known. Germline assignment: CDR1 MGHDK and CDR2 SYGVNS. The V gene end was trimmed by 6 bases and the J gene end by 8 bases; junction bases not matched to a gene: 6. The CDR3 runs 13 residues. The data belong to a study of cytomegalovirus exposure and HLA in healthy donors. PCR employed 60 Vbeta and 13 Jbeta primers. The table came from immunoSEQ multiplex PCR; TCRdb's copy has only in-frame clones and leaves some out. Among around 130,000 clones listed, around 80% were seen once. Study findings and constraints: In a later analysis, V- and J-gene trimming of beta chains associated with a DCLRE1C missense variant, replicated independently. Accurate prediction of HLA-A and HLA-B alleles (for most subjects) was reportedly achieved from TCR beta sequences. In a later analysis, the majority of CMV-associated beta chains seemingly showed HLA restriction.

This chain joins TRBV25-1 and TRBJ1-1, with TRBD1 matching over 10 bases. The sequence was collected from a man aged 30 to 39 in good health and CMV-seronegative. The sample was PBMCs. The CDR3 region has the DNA TGTGCCAGCAGCCGGGACAGGGGAATAGAAGCTTTCTTT. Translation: CASSRDRGIEAFF.